This entry is about one TCR beta chain. What it binds is not known. The record originates from a study of radiation and T cells in renal cell carcinoma. Study-level findings and limits: No pretreatment tumor biopsies were available for baseline clonotypes. In blood, top tumor clones expanded by 2 weeks, shrinking by 4.

As to time point: blood 2 weeks post-SBRT. Treatment denoted: 15 Gy SBRT to primary tumor, nephrectomy 4 weeks later. The germline gives CDR1 LNHDA, CDR2 SQIVND (reference sequence). The CDR3 spans 16 residues. V lost 3 bases to trimming and J lost 2 bases; unmatched junction nucleotides: 6. The table came from immunoSEQ multiplex PCR; TCRdb's copy has only in-frame clones and leaves some out. The table has 70,000 to 80,000 clones, about 86% seen once. This clonotype was sampled from a woman aged 45-60 years with renal cell carcinoma. The sample consisted of blood, taken from a patient whose treatment included radiotherapy and nephrectomy. The chain carries TRBV19 and TRBJ2-1, with 8 bases matching TRBD1. CDR3 residues: CASSIRAGGPYNEQFF. The CDR3 bases are TGTGCCAGTAGTATTCGAGCAGGGGGCCCCTACAATGAGCAGTTCTTC.